This is a list of T cell receptor beta chains from one sample in a study of beta chain features in type 1 diabetes. The repertoire was sequenced with immunoSEQ multiplex PCR; TCRdb's copy has only in-frame clones and lacks some. The sample lists 640,000 or so clones; more than 13% were seen once. Sample: naive CD4+ T cells from blood. These receptors were obtained from a man between 18 and 29 years old with type 1 diabetes. Both conserved end residues are trimmed from each CDR3. A D gene is named only where the DNA matches it firmly. Expanded clones get a size class; other rows say once, few or many, or leave the size out.

V gene	J gene	D gene	clone size	CDR3 protein
TRBV6-5	TRBJ1-2	.	.	ASSYSGSAVDYGYT
TRBV5-4	TRBJ2-1	.	.	ASSLEGGAGRNEQF
TRBV6-5	TRBJ2-6	.	few	ASIGPSSGANVLT
TRBV5-6	TRBJ1-4	.	few	ASSPTGTNEKLF
TRBV4-2	TRBJ2-6	.	.	ASSHLGGSGANVLT
TRBV27	TRBJ2-3	TRBD2	.	ASSPTGTSGSRTDTQY
TRBV7-9	TRBJ1-6	.	few	ASSSGRSGENSPLH
TRBV7-8	TRBJ1-4	.	.	ASSRGWANEKLF
TRBV5-1	TRBJ1-2	.	.	ASSFSRTENYGYT
TRBV6-6	TRBJ1-5	.	.	ASGPGHSNQPQH
TRBV30	TRBJ1-5	.	.	AWSRREFQPQH
TRBV6-1	TRBJ1-2	TRBD1	few	ASSAPMGQSGGYGYT
TRBV25-1	TRBJ1-1	TRBD1	.	ASSLQGGTEAF
TRBV25-1	TRBJ1-2	TRBD1	few	ASSDTGTANYGYT
TRBV28	TRBJ1-6	.	many	ASIPSYDSNSPLH
TRBV9	TRBJ1-2	TRBD1	.	ASSTRGQGPTD
TRBV6-1	TRBJ2-3	TRBD2	.	ASSSAGGTDTQY
TRBV11-3	TRBJ2-3	.	few	ASSSASATDTQY